This entry concerns a single T cell receptor (beta chain). This clone showed up just once. Its recognized antigen is unknown. No base qualities exist here, and no much larger clone lies one base off it. V is clipped by 5 bases and J by 7 bases, and the sequence between their germline boundaries is 20 bases long. The germline V gene (reference sequence) gives CDR1 as LNHDA and CDR2 as SQIVND. The CDR3 holds 15 amino acids from the cysteine to the phenylalanine. Only the CDR3 portion is preserved as DNA: 45 bases, with reading frame beginning at the first base. The data were obtained in a study of primary melanoma T cells and metastatic recurrence (dated by TCRdb to 2020 to 2021). Regarding the complete study: The cohort was made up of fewer than 200 primary melanomas of stage T2 to T4, with thickness greater than 1 mm. The T-cell fraction measured by TCR beta sequencing was weighed against progression-free survival, the clinical outcome chosen for the comparison. The study examined whether T-cell fraction and T-cell repertoire clonality in primary melanoma tumors predicted patient outcome. Histopathological grading of tumor-infiltrating lymphocytes served as the comparison point for the T-cell fraction derived from sequencing.

Results the study describes overall, beyond this receptor: Progression-free survival was reportedly predicted by the tumor T-cell fraction independently of thickness, ulceration, mitotic rate and age. The authors presented an effective T-cell-mediated antitumor response in primary melanoma only as a suggestion and not as a demonstrated mechanism. Reportedly, adding T-cell fraction to tumor thickness improved progression-free survival prediction more than adding any other histopathological variable did. Protection appeared to be conferred by a T-cell fraction above 20% regardless of ulceration status, mitotic rate or nodal disease.

Libraries were constructed by the immunoSEQ multiplex PCR assay. High-throughput sequencing of the T-cell receptor beta chain was performed on primary melanoma tumor tissue. The authors processed their data as follows. The repertoire analyses covered TCRB CDR3 sharing between samples and the distribution of insertions and deletions. A gradient-boosted model ranked how well the T-cell fraction predicted outcome compared with histopathological variables. TCRdb took this table from immuneACCESS and kept in-frame rearrangements with V and J called. Such tables lack part of the clones; where checked against another copy, unresolved V genes explain under half of the gap, and the rest is unexplained. The D gene and trimming were derived from the DNA, and the V and J assignments and clone size from that table. This sample lists some 400 clones; 70% to 80% were detected once. Of the sample, around 8.9% falls within the top ten clones.

The primary melanoma of each patient had been surgically resected and was considered potentially curable but at risk of metastatic recurrence. The TCR was taken from a human donor with melanoma. The material sequenced was melanoma tumor tissue. The rearranged segments are TRBV19 and TRBJ1-2, with an unclear D gene assignment. The CDR3 has the sequence CASSSGGWGRSGYTF. The sequenced DNA is TGTGCCAGTAGTTCGGGTGGTTGGGGAAGGAGTGGCTACACCTTC.